This T cell receptor (beta chain) originates from a study of blood T cells in healthy people across ages (dated by TCRdb to the mid-2010s). In the study overall: In model experiments, template switching captured roughly one uniquely barcoded TCR beta cDNA molecule for every two T cells. The study measured age-related changes in TCR beta repertoire diversity using deep sequencing normalized with unique cDNA molecular identifiers. Four age groups were formed from the donors: young (average about 17 years), middle-aged (less than 40), aged (roughly 58) and long-lived (around 82). To avoid experimental bias, donors of different ages were spread randomly across the sequencing lanes. Using the same blood draw, the study looked at two additional independent replicas of 1 million unique cDNA reads for two donors, one aged 18 to 30 and the other aged 80 or older. Study-wide findings and limitations: Compared with the aged group, the long-lived group had more naive CD4+ T cells, fewer expanded clones and increased TCR diversity, a pattern suggesting age selection. Since profiling was done on bulk unsorted PBMCs, naive and antigen-experienced compartments could not be conclusively compared. Estimates of total diversity based on one million sequenced T cells were regarded as lower bounds and as underestimates. Observed TCR beta diversity correlated strongly with the percentage of naive T cells measured by flow cytometry. Because the CMV infection status of the donors was unknown, age-related changes in expanded clonotypes may potentially have been confounded. As age increased, observed TCR beta diversity per million T cells dropped in a roughly linear way, and a significant reduction was already evident by age about 40.

Notes on this clonotype: The antigen it binds to is not known. This may come from a read error, since a much larger clone is one base off.

The method was 5' RACE. Reads for this sample came from an Illumina HiSeq 2500. The second PCR ran for roughly 6 to 11 cycles and used a J-beta primer mix along with a sample-barcoded 5' primer. A template-switch 5' adaptor carrying 12 random nucleotides introduced a unique molecular identifier onto each TCR beta cDNA molecule. At least 3 million CDR3-containing paired-end reads were obtained from each sample. The Mint cDNA synthesis kit, primed by a TRBC-specific oligonucleotide, was used to synthesize first-strand cDNA from all RNA. All cDNA was treated with uracil-DNA glycosylase and then went through a first 18-cycle PCR with the universal primers M1SS and BC2_uni_R. In the original analysis: Normalization of each sample was performed by random selection of 1 million high-quality reads, each carrying a distinct molecular identifier. Instead of being binned into consensus sequences, reads with shared molecular identifiers were discarded. CDR3 identification, clonotype clustering and error correction used MiTCR with a Q25 quality threshold and the strictest error-elimination algorithm. A nonparametric unseen species model with Euler transformation was used to estimate lower-bound total TCR beta diversity. The raw public reads went through TCRdb reprocessing: fastp at Q25, MiXCR clone calling, in-frame beta chains kept. Each entry is one CDR3 protein sequence, shown with its most common DNA and genes. These V and J calls originate from TCRdb's pipeline instead of the authors' own analysis. For this sample there are approximately 1.5 million distinct CDR3 sequences; 35% to 45% appear just once. The top ten clonotypes cover 4% of the sample.

Systemically healthy Caucasian individuals from Russia, over 30 in total and aged about 6 to 95 years, were included as donors. Each donor gave ten milliliters of peripheral blood, drawn into EDTA-treated Vacutainer tubes. Ficoll-Paque density-gradient centrifugation was used to isolate PBMCs, with at least 7 million obtained per sample. Total RNA was extracted from PBMCs with Trizol reagent, with at least 6 micrograms obtained per sample. For every donor, an aliquot of PBMCs went through flow cytometry to measure the percentages of naive CD45RAhigh/CD27high T cells. Trimming takes 3 bases off V and 11 bases off J; junction bases not matched to a gene: 9. Taken from cysteine to phenylalanine, the CDR3 has 13 residues. The only DNA kept is the CDR3, 39 bases in frame from the first base. The germline V gene supplies CDR1 LGHNA and CDR2 YSLEER.

The V gene is TRBV4-3 and the J gene is TRBJ2-5; TRBD1 agrees with 7 junctional bases. This TCR came from a woman aged 18-35 years in good health. The sequenced material came from blood. The sequence in DNA is TGCGCCAGCAGCCAGACAGGGACAAGGGAGCAGTACTTC. Translated, it reads CASSQTGTREQYF.